Below are 29 T cell receptor beta chains sequenced from a single sample in a study of blood T cell repertoires in COVID-19. Profiled with immunoSEQ multiplex PCR; TCRdb holds only in-frame clones, not every one. The repertoire holds about 160,000 clones, with around 85% as singletons. Sequencing used peripheral blood. Receptor source: a man aged 60 to 75 who had recovered from COVID-19.

A word on this clone: A much larger clone lies one base from this, so it may be a read error. Other DNA sequences of this sample code for an identical CDR3. The J gene is TRBJ1-1, the V gene TRBV2, with D perhaps matching TRBD1 (6 bases). CDR1 is SNHLY and CDR2 is FYNNEI in the germline V gene. The CDR3 extends over 14 amino acids. In nucleotides, the CDR3 is TGCGCCAGCAGTCCCCAGACAGGAGCCACTGAAGCTTTCTTT. As protein: CASSPQTGATEAFF.

For the CDR3, the DNA is TGTGCCAGCAGCTTAGGGGGGACAGGGGGCAATGAGCAGTTCTTC. This encodes CASSLGGTGGNEQFF. V gene TRBV7-2 combines with J gene TRBJ2-1; 11 bases are a match to TRBD1. There are 15 residues in the CDR3. Germline V gene lookup returns CDR1 SGHTA and CDR2 FQGNSA. With V trimmed by 1 base and J by 6 bases, 2 bases remained unmatched.

A few counts support this clone. This rearrangement joins TRBV5-4 to TRBJ2-2; D possibly corresponds to TRBD1 (5 bases). The germline V and J ends were trimmed by 3 bases and 3 bases, with 15 bases remaining between them. The CDR3 spans 16 residues. Germline V CDR1 and CDR2: SGHNT, YYREEE (reference sequence). CDR3 coding DNA: TGTGCCAGCAGCTACGAATGGGGCTCGGACACCGGGGAGCTGTTTTTT. Translated, it gives CASSYEWGSDTGELFF.

The V gene is TRBV6-2 or TRBV6-3, the J gene TRBJ2-7; D is possibly TRBD2 (5 bases). This CDR3 is built from 14 residues. Per germline, CDR1 MNHEY and CDR2 SVGEGT. The V gene lost 7 bases and the J gene lost 0 bases, with 13 bases spanning the gap. The CDR3: CASTPTGNSYEQYF. The CDR3 nucleotides are TGTGCCAGCACCCCAACCGGGAACTCCTACGAGCAGTACTTC.

The chain carries TRBV3-1 (or the pseudogene TRBV3-2) and TRBJ2-7; the D gene is possibly TRBD1 (6 bases). The germline CDR1 and CDR2 sequences are LGHDT and YNNKEL (reference sequence). The CDR3 spans 13 residues. Deletions cut 2 bases from V and 5 bases from J, with 10 bases between. The CDR3 nucleotides read TGTGCCAGCAGCCAACAGGGGATCCACGAGCAGTACTTC. This sequence encodes CASSQQGIHEQYF.

This chain uses TRBV6-5 with TRBJ1-2; TRBD1 is a possible D gene (6 bases). Germline CDR1 reads MNHEY; CDR2 reads SVGAGI. Trimming pared 7 bases from V and 6 bases from J, leaving 21 bases between. The CDR3 is 15 residues long. This CDR3 reads CASIRGAGPGDGYTF. The CDR3 nucleotides are TGTGCCAGCATCCGGGGGGCGGGCCCTGGCGATGGCTACACCTTC.

This chain connects TRBV10-2 to TRBJ2-7; possibly TRBD2 for D (6 bases). The CDR3 sequence is 13 residues long. Trimming cost V 6 bases and J 1 base, with 10 bases left between them. Looked up from germline, CDR1 is WSHSY and CDR2 is SAAADI. The CDR3 sequence: CASRSAGSYEQYF. The CDR3 DNA reads TGCGCCAGCAGATCCGCGGGGTCCTACGAGCAGTACTTC.

V gene TRBV2 combines with J gene TRBJ1-1; 9 positions match TRBD1. Germline CDR1 reads SNHLY; CDR2 reads FYNNEI. Trimming removed 7 bases from V and 11 bases from J; junction bases left unmatched: 17. This CDR3 comprises 15 residues. CDR3: CASKLDRGIEVQAFF. The CDR3 DNA sequence: TGTGCCAGCAAGTTGGACAGGGGAATAGAAGTACAGGCTTTCTTT.

The CDR3 DNA reads TGCGCCAGCAGCCCCGGACAGGCGGGCACCGGGGAGCTGTTTTTT. Its translation is CASSPGQAGTGELFF. The gene calls are TRBV5-1 and TRBJ2-2, with 7 nucleotides matching TRBD1. The CDR3 is 15 amino acids. V shed 4 bases and J 4 bases; nucleotides not matched to a gene: 7. Germline lookup yields CDR1 SGHRS and CDR2 YFSETQ.

The chain links TRBV30 to TRBJ1-2; 7 bases are a match to TRBD1. The germline gives CDR1 GTSNPN, CDR2 SVGIG (reference sequence). V trimming: 3 bases; J trimming: 4 bases; junction bases outside the gene matches: 8. The CDR3 is 14 residues long. CDR3 sequence reads: CAWSGPGQPYGYTF. The CDR3 DNA reads as TGTGCCTGGAGCGGTCCGGGACAGCCCTATGGCTACACCTTC. The complete variable domain, with remaining parts taken from reference TRBV30 and TRBJ1-2, reads SQTIHQWPATLVQPVGSPLSLECTVEGTSNPNLYWYRQAAGRGLQLLFYSVGIGQISSEVPQNLSASRPQDRQFILSSKKLLLSDSGFYLCAWSGPGQPYGYTFGSGTRLTVV.

V and J are TRBV18 and TRBJ2-5, with D possibly being TRBD2 (6 bases). Germline CDR1 is KGHSH and CDR2 is LQKENI. V lost 5 bases to trimming and J lost 4 bases, with 14 bases between them. The CDR3 length is 14 residues. CDR3 protein: CASSMTGGGETQYF. The CDR3 nucleotides are TGTGCCAGCTCAATGACTGGGGGAGGAGAGACCCAGTACTTC.

This chain connects TRBV12-3 or TRBV12-4 to TRBJ1-2; no reliable D call. The CDR3 contains 13 residues. Trimming removed 6 bases from V and 3 bases from J, with 11 bases in between. CDR3 sequence reads: CASSSRGDYGYTF. CDR3 DNA: TGTGCCAGCAGCTCGCGGGGAGACTATGGCTACACCTTC.

This clone was counted once. The chain recombines TRBV6-5 with TRBJ1-1; 8 bases map to TRBD1. The CDR3 extends over 15 amino acids. Per the germline V gene, CDR1 is MNHEY and CDR2 is SVGAGI. With V trimmed by 8 bases and J by 4 bases, 12 bases remained unmatched. CDR3 DNA: TGTGCCAGCTATAACGAGTGGACAGGGTCCACTGAAGCTTTCTTT. It yields the protein CASYNEWTGSTEAFF.

The V gene is TRBV24-1, the J gene TRBJ1-3; D gene uncertain. Germline V gene lookup returns CDR1 KGHDR and CDR2 SFDVKD. The CDR3 is 13 amino acids. V was clipped by 4 bases and J by 2 bases, with 5 bases between them. The CDR3 here is CATSDGAGNTIYF. Here the CDR3 DNA reads TGTGCCACCAGTGACGGTGCTGGAAACACCATATATTTT.

The rearrangement links TRBV28 to TRBJ2-3; 8 bases line up with TRBD1. CDR1 and CDR2 (germline): MDHEN, SYDVKM. This CDR3 region has 15 residues. The V gene end was trimmed by 6 bases and the J gene end by 3 bases; junction bases not matched to a gene: 8. The DNA for the CDR3 is TGTGCCAGCAGGCCCAGGGGGCTGGGGACAGATACGCAGTATTTT. Protein sequence: CASRPRGLGTDTQYF.

V is TRBV19 and J is TRBJ2-3; D unclear. Trimming removed 5 bases at V and 2 bases at J, with 8 bases between. The CDR3 consists of 13 residues. Germline CDR1 LNHDA, CDR2 SQIVND (reference sequence). The CDR3: CASSPKLTDTQYF. In nucleotides, the CDR3 is TGTGCCAGTAGTCCCAAACTCACAGATACGCAGTATTTT.

The rearrangement joins TRBV3-1 (or the pseudogene TRBV3-2) to TRBJ2-1; TRBD2 matches 8 bases. The CDR3 runs 16 residues. The germline V gene encodes CDR1 LGHDT and CDR2 YNNKEL (reference sequence). The V gene end was trimmed by 5 bases and the J gene end by 9 bases; junction bases not matched to a gene: 15. CDR3 in amino acids: CASSILAAKTVSEQFF. For the CDR3, the DNA is TGTGCCAGCAGCATACTAGCGGCGAAAACTGTTAGTGAGCAGTTCTTC.

V is TRBV3-1 (or the pseudogene TRBV3-2) and J is TRBJ1-4; TRBD1 aligns across 11 bases. This CDR3 is 14 amino acids long. The junction had 1 base not matched to a gene; V was cut back by 2 bases and J by 8 bases. Germline V lookup: CDR1 LGHDT, CDR2 YNNKEL (reference sequence). Here the CDR3 DNA reads TGTGCCAGCAGCCAAAGGACAGGGGGCGAAAAACTGTTTTTT. It yields the protein CASSQRTGGEKLFF.

The chain is built from TRBV24-1 and TRBJ2-3; TRBD1 agrees at 10 bases. Germline CDR1 reads KGHDR; CDR2 reads SFDVKD. The CDR3 extends over 12 amino acids. Germline trimming cut 9 bases from V and 10 bases from J; bases unmatched to any gene: 6. The CDR3 is CATQGQGLSQYF. CDR3 DNA: TGTGCCACCCAGGGACAGGGGCTCTCGCAGTATTTT.

The CDR3 DNA reads TGTGCCAGCAGCTTAGAGTATACTGAAGCTTTCTTT. It translates to CASSLEYTEAFF. This rearrangement joins TRBV11-2 to TRBJ1-1; D gene ambiguous. In germline, CDR1 is SGHAT, CDR2 FQNNGV. The CDR3 sequence is 12 residues long. Between the trimmed V and J ends, which lost 0 bases and 5 bases, there was a span of 4 bases.

This sequence joins TRBV15 and TRBJ2-1; D possibly corresponds to TRBD1 (5 bases). Germline V gene lookup returns CDR1 LNHNV and CDR2 YYDKDF (reference sequence). V was shortened by 0 bases and J by 2 bases, with 8 bases between the two germline ends. This CDR3 comprises 15 residues. The CDR3 is CATSRDQGTYNEQFF. DNA for the CDR3: TGTGCCACCAGCAGAGATCAGGGTACCTACAATGAGCAGTTCTTC.

The V call is TRBV5-5, the J call TRBJ1-3; D not certain. Trimming left V 4 bases short and J 2 bases short, with 13 bases between. This CDR3 spans 15 amino acids. From germline, CDR1 is SGHKS and CDR2 YYEKEE (reference sequence). CDR3 sequence (DNA): TGTGCCAGCAGCCATGATGCCGGTACTGGAAACACCATATATTTT. Protein product: CASSHDAGTGNTIYF.

The chain employs TRBV4-1 and TRBJ1-5, with D possibly being TRBD1 (6 bases). Looked up from germline, CDR1 is MGHRA and CDR2 is YSYEKL. V was clipped by 1 base and J by 3 bases, with 10 bases between them. The CDR3 contains 15 residues. CDR3 DNA: TGCGCCAGCAGCCAAGGAGGGACATTCAATCAGCCCCAGCATTTT. Protein product: CASSQGGTFNQPQHF.

The chain uses TRBV19 and TRBJ1-2; 8 nucleotides line up with TRBD1. The CDR3 covers 16 residues. V was clipped by 2 bases and J by 8 bases; unmatched bases: 13. The germline V gene has CDR1 LNHDA and CDR2 SQIVND (reference sequence). Here the CDR3 DNA reads TGTGCCAGTAGTATAACCCCCCCTACAGGGGGGAAAGGCTACACCTTC. This codes for CASSITPPTGGKGYTF.

J is TRBJ1-2 and V is TRBV21-1; TRBD1 is the table's D call and was not checked against the DNA. TRBV21-1 has pseudogene status. This CDR3 is built from 20 residues. The CDR3 region has the DNA TGTGCCAGCAGCAAACGGGCGACAGGGGGATTGATTAGGAAGGCCTATGGCTACACCTTC. Translating gives CASSKRATGGLIRKAYGYTF.

This rearrangement joins TRBV6-5 to TRBJ1-4; D ambiguous. The CDR3 has 15 amino acids. With 3 bases removed from V and 2 bases from J, the gap between germline ends came to 10 bases. From germline, CDR1 is MNHEY and CDR2 SVGAGI. CDR3 in DNA: TGTGCCAGCAGTTATTCCGACACGACTAATGAAAAACTGTTTTTT. Residues: CASSYSDTTNEKLFF.

The V gene is TRBV10-3, the J gene TRBJ1-3; D gene uncertain. The CDR3 runs 15 residues. In germline, CDR1 is ENHRY, CDR2 SYGVKD. Trimming stripped 4 bases from V and 2 bases from J, with 12 bases between. CDR3 bases: TGTGCCATCAGTGGTGTATCTTCCGCTGGAAACACCATATATTTT. This encodes CAISGVSSAGNTIYF.

The rearrangement joins TRBV25-1 to TRBJ1-1, with D perhaps matching TRBD1 (5 bases). The germline gives CDR1 MGHDK, CDR2 SYGVNS. The CDR3 runs to 14 residues. The V gene lost 2 bases and the J gene lost 7 bases, with 14 bases spanning the gap. This chain's CDR3 is CASSEGVKGREAFF. In DNA form, the CDR3 reads TGTGCCAGCAGTGAAGGGGTAAAGGGGCGTGAAGCTTTCTTT. Supplemented by reference TRBV25-1 and TRBJ1-1, the full variable domain reads EADIYQTPRYLVIGTGKKITLECSQTMGHDKMYWYQQDPGMELHLIHYSYGVNSTEKGDLSSESTVSRIRTEHFPLTLESARPSHTSQYLCASSEGVKGREAFFGQGTRLTVV.

The gene calls are TRBV18 and TRBJ1-2; TRBD1 might be the D (5 bases). V lost 4 bases and J lost 8, with 11 bases in between. There are 12 residues in the CDR3. Germline V gene data show CDR1 as KGHSH and CDR2 as LQKENI. This CDR3 reads CASSQDSYGYTF. CDR3 sequence (DNA): TGTGCCAGCTCACAAGACAGCTACGGCTACACCTTC.